This entry features one T cell receptor (beta chain) sequence. This entry belongs to a study of blood T cells in healthy people across ages. Through a sample-barcoded 5' primer and a J-beta primer mix, a second PCR was run for roughly 6 to 11 cycles. Paired-end reads containing CDR3 totaled no fewer than 2.5 million for each sample. One entry per CDR3 protein results from TCRdb running MiXCR on the 5' RACE reads. The data show about 930,000 distinct CDR3 sequences, almost 30% seen once. The CDR3 has 15 residues. V was trimmed by 7 bases and J by 0 bases, leaving 13 bases between them. CDR1 and CDR2 from the germline V gene are SGHTA and FQGNSA. These data were also filed under a second study, of T cells of mothers and their children.

This chain links TRBV7-2 with TRBJ2-1, with no clear D. This clonotype was sampled from a woman in her thirties or forties in good health. Material: blood. The CDR3 DNA is TGTGCCAGCATGGGCGTCCGGTCCTCCTACAATGAGCAGTTCTTC. This gives the protein CASMGVRSSYNEQFF. Looking up the rest from reference TRBV7-2 and TRBJ2-1 gives the full variable domain: GAGVSQSPSNKVTEKGKDVELRCDPISGHTALYWYRQSLGQGLEFLIYFQGNSAPDKSGLPSDRFSAERTGGSVSTLTIQRTQQEDSAVYLCASMGVRSSYNEQFFGPGTRLTVL.